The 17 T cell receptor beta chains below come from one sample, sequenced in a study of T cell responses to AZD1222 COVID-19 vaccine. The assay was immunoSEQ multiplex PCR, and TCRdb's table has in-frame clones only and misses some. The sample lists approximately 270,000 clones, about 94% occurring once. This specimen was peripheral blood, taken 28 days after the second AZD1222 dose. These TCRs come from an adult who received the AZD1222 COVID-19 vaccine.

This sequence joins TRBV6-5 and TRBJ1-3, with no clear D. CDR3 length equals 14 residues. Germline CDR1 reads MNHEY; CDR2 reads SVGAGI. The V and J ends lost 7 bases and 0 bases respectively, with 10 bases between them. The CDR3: CASILVASGNTIYF. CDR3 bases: TGTGCCAGCATCTTGGTAGCCTCTGGAAACACCATATATTTT.

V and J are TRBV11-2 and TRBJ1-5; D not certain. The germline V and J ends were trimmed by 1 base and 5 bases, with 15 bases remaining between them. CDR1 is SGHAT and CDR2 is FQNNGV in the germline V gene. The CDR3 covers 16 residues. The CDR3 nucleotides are TGTGCCAGCAGCTTAGGGGCGGCCGCGAGGGATCAGCCCCAGCATTTT. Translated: CASSLGAAARDQPQHF. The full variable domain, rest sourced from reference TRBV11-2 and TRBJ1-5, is EAGVAQSPRYKIIEKRQSVAFWCNPISGHATLYWYQQILGQGPKLLIQFQNNGVVDDSQLPKDRFSAERLKGVDSTLKIQPAKLEDSAVYLCASSLGAAARDQPQHFGDGTRLSIL.

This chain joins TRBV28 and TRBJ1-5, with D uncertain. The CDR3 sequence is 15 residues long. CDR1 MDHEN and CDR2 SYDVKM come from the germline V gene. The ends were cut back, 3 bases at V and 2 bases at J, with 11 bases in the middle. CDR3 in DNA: TGTGCCAGCAGTTTGGTCCGCGGAGGCAATCAGCCCCAGCATTTT. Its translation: CASSLVRGGNQPQHF.

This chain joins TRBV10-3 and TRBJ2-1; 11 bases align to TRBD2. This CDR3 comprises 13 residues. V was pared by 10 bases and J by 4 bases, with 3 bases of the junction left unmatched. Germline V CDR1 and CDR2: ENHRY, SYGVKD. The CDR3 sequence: CATLAGGYNEQFF. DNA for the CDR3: TGTGCCACATTAGCGGGAGGGTACAATGAGCAGTTCTTC.

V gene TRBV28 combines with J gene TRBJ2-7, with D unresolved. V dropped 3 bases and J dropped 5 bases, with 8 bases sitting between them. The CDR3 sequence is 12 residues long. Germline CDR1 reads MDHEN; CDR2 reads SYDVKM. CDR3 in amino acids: CASSFSQNEQYF. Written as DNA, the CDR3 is TGTGCCAGCAGTTTCTCCCAGAACGAGCAGTACTTC.

This CDR3 reads CSVDPRGEETQYF. The CDR3 region has the DNA TGCAGCGTTGATCCCCGGGGGGAAGAGACCCAGTACTTC. This sequence joins TRBV29-1 and TRBJ2-5; 7 bases are shared with TRBD2. The germline V gene encodes CDR1 SQVTM and CDR2 ANQGSEA. J lost 3 bases, V lost 3 bases, and 4 bases had no gene match. The CDR3 is 13 amino acids.

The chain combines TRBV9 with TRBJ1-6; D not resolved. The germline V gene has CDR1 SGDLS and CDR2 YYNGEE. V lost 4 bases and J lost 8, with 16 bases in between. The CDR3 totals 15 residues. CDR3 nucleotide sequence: TGTGCCAGCAGCCCACAAAAGGCCCCCCATTCACCCCTCCACTTT. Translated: CASSPQKAPHSPLHF.

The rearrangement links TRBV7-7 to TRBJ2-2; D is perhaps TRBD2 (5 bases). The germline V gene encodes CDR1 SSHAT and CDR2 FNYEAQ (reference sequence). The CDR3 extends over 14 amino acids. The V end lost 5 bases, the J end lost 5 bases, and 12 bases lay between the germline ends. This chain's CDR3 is CASSRLASTGELFF. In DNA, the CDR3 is TGTGCCAGCAGCCGATTAGCGTCGACCGGGGAGCTGTTTTTT. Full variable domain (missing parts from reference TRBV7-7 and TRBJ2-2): GAGVSQSPRYKVTKRGQDVTLRCDPISSHATLYWYQQALGQGPEFLTYFNYEAQPDKSGLPSDRFSAERPEGSISTLTIQRTEQRDSAMYRCASSRLASTGELFFGEGSRLTVL.

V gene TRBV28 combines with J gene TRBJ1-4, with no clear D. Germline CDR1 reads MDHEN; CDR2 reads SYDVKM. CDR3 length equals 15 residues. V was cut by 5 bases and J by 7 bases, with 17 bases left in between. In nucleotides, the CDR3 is TGTGCCAGCAGTCTAACAAGTATTGTGAGTGAAAAACTGTTTTTT. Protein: CASSLTSIVSEKLFF.

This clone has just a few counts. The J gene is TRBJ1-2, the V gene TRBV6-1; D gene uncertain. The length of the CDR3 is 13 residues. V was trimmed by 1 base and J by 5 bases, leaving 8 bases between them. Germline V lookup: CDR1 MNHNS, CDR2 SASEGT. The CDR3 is CASSEVAQYGYTF. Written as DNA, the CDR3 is TGTGCCAGCAGTGAAGTGGCTCAATATGGCTACACCTTC.

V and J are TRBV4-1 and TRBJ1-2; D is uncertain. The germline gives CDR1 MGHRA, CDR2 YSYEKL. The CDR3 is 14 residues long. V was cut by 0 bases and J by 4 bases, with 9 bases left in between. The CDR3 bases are TGCGCCAGCAGCCAAGATGGGGTGGGCTATGGCTACACCTTC. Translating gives CASSQDGVGYGYTF.

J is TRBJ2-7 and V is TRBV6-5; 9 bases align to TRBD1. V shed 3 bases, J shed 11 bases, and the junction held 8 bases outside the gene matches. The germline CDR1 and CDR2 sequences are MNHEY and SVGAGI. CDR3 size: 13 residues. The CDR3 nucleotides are TGTGCCAGCAGTTATCCCGGGACAGGGAATGAGTACTTC. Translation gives CASSYPGTGNEYF.

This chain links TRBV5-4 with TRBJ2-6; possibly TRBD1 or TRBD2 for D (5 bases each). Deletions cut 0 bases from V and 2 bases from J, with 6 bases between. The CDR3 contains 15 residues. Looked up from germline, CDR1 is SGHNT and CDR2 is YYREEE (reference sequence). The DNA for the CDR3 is TGTGCCAGCAGCTTGGTGGGGGCTGGGGCCAACGTCCTGACTTTC. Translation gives CASSLVGAGANVLTF.

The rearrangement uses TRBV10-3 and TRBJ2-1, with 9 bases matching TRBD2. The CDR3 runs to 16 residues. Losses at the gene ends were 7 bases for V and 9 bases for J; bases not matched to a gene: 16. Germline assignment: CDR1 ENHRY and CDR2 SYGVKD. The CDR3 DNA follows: TGTGCCATCACCCTGCCCCGACTAGCGGCAAGAAGTGAGCAGTTCTTC. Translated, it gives CAITLPRLAARSEQFF.

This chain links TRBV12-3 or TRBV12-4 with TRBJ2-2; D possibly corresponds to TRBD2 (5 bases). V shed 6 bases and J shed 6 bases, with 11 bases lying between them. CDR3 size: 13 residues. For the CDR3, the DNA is TGTGCCAGCAGGTTGGGGAGTCCCGGGGAGCTGTTTTTT. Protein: CASRLGSPGELFF.

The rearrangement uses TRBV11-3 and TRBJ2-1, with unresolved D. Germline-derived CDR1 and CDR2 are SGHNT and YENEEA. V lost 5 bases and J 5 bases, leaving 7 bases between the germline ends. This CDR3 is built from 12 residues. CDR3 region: CASSTADNEQFF. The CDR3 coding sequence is TGTGCCAGCAGCACTGCCGACAATGAGCAGTTCTTC. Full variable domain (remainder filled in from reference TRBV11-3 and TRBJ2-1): EAGVVQSPRYKIIEKKQPVAFWCNPISGHNTLYWYLQNLGQGPELLIRYENEEAVDDSQLPKDRFSAERLKGVDSTLKIQPAELGDSAVYLCASSTADNEQFFGPGTRLTVL.

The CDR3 loop is CASSRTAGVSYEQYF. CDR3 in DNA: TGCGCCAGCAGCCGGACAGCGGGAGTAAGCTACGAGCAGTACTTC. The chain has TRBV5-1 and TRBJ2-7; 8 nucleotides line up with TRBD2. The CDR3 consists of 15 residues. J was trimmed by 3 bases and V by 4 bases; bases with no gene match: 9. The germline V gene encodes CDR1 SGHRS and CDR2 YFSETQ.